The 25 T cell receptor beta chains given below trace back to one sample, sequenced in a study of T cell responses to AZD1222 COVID-19 vaccine. Sequenced by immunoSEQ multiplex PCR; TCRdb stores in-frame clones only, minus some. The table has 200,000 or so clones, about 93% seen once. The source was peripheral blood, collected on day 0 of MenACWY control vaccination. These receptors came from an adult in good health.

Comments on this clone: Other DNA sequences from this sample encode an identical CDR3 as well. V is TRBV6-5 and J is TRBJ1-1, with D uncertain. The CDR3 extends over 13 amino acids. The V end was cut by 5 bases, the J end by 1 base, with 8 bases between. CDR1 is MNHEY, CDR2 SVGAGI, per germline. CDR3 coding DNA: TGTGCCAGCAGTCAGACCGGGAACACTGAAGCTTTCTTT. This codes for CASSQTGNTEAFF.

This rearrangement joins TRBV28 to TRBJ1-4, with D unclear. The germline V gene encodes CDR1 MDHEN and CDR2 SYDVKM. Trimming took 4 bases from V and 4 from J, leaving 13 bases between them. This CDR3 is built from 15 residues. The CDR3 spells CASSSPSSGNEKLFF. The CDR3 DNA sequence: TGTGCCAGCAGTTCCCCGAGCAGTGGTAATGAAAAACTGTTTTTT. Full variable domain (rest looked up from reference TRBV28 and TRBJ1-4): DVKVTQSSRYLVKRTGEKVFLECVQDMDHENMFWYRQDPGLGLRLIYFSYDVKMKEKGDIPEGYSVSREKKERFSLILESASTNQTSMYLCASSSPSSGNEKLFFGSGTQLSVL.

Only one count was recorded for this clone. The chain uses TRBV18 and TRBJ1-6, with a tentative D call TRBD1 (6 bases). This CDR3 region has 14 residues. V shed 6 bases and J shed 6 bases, with 12 bases lying between them. Germline-derived CDR1 and CDR2 are KGHSH and LQKENI. CDR3 DNA sequence: TGTGCCAGCTCTCTAGGACAGTCTAATTCACCCCTCCACTTT. Its translation is CASSLGQSNSPLHF.

The chain couples TRBV6-5 to TRBJ1-1; 7 bases line up with TRBD1. J was trimmed by 7 bases and V by 6 bases; bases with no gene match: 11. The CDR3 sequence is 14 residues long. CDR1 and CDR2 (germline): MNHEY, SVGAGI. The CDR3 sequence is CASSQGGQIHEAFF. CDR3 bases: TGTGCCAGCAGCCAAGGGGGCCAGATCCATGAAGCTTTCTTT.

The chain is built from TRBV12-3 or TRBV12-4 and TRBJ1-1, with D possibly TRBD1 on 6 matching bases. CDR3 size: 13 residues. V lost 10 bases and J 7 bases, leaving 19 bases between the germline ends. CDR3 in DNA: TGTGCCACCGACCTCGGGGGCCAGGGTGAAGCTTTCTTT. Protein product: CATDLGGQGEAFF.

The chain uses TRBV18 and TRBJ2-3; D unclear. This CDR3 is 14 amino acids long. Germline V gene data show CDR1 as KGHSH and CDR2 as LQKENI. The V end was cut by 4 bases, the J end by 2 bases, with 10 bases between. As DNA, the CDR3 is TGTGCCAGCTCACAGTCGGTGAACACAGATACGCAGTATTTT. Encoded protein: CASSQSVNTDTQYF.

The V call is TRBV7-9, the J call TRBJ1-1; 10 bases map to TRBD1. J lost 5 bases, V lost 5 bases, and 5 bases had no gene match. The germline gives CDR1 SEHNR, CDR2 FQNEAQ (reference sequence). CDR3 size: 14 residues. Here the CDR3 DNA reads TGTGCCAGCAGCGACGGGACAGGGGTGACTGAAGCTTTCTTT. It yields the protein CASSDGTGVTEAFF.

This chain links TRBV4-3 with TRBJ2-7; 8 bases line up with TRBD1. The CDR3 spans 18 residues. After removal of 0 bases from V and 2 bases from J, the junction contained 12 bases not matched to a gene. Germline-derived CDR1 and CDR2 are LGHNA and YSLEER. CDR3 DNA sequence: TGCGCCAGCAGCCAAGATCGGGCTGGGAGGACAGGGACCTACGAGCAGTACTTC. This codes for CASSQDRAGRTGTYEQYF.

Points on this clone: This sample also contains other DNA sequences that code for the same CDR3. The chain employs TRBV18 and TRBJ1-1, with D maybe TRBD1 (5 bases). Per the germline V gene, CDR1 is KGHSH and CDR2 is LQKENI. Trimming pared 5 bases from V and 1 base from J, leaving 8 bases between. The CDR3 is made up of 13 amino acids. CDR3 region: CASSADRNTEAFF. In DNA, the CDR3 is TGTGCCAGCTCAGCCGACAGGAACACTGAAGCTTTCTTT.

CDR3 coding DNA: TGTGCCAGTAGTCCCCTTGTAGGGGAAAAACTGTTTTTT. This gives the protein CASSPLVGEKLFF. The chain uses TRBV19 and TRBJ1-4; no firm D call. V was shortened by 5 bases and J by 8 bases, with 12 bases between the two germline ends. The CDR3 runs 13 residues. Germline-derived CDR1 and CDR2 are LNHDA and SQIVND (reference sequence).

This chain links TRBV30 with TRBJ1-5; D not certain. The CDR3 is made up of 14 amino acids. Per the germline V gene, CDR1 is GTSNPN and CDR2 is SVGIG (reference sequence). Between the trimmed V and J ends, which lost 0 bases and 2 bases, there was a span of 8 bases. The CDR3 bases are TGTGCCTGGAGTGTAATAAGCCGCAATCAGCCCCAGCATTTT. Amino acid sequence: CAWSVISRNQPQHF.

V is TRBV2 and J is TRBJ2-1; 12 positions agree with TRBD2. V lost 8 bases to trimming and J lost 1 base; unmatched junction nucleotides: 3. The CDR3 extends over 15 amino acids. Per the germline V gene, CDR1 is SNHLY and CDR2 is FYNNEI. The CDR3 reads CASRLAGVSYNEQFF. CDR3 in DNA: TGTGCCAGCCGACTAGCGGGGGTGTCCTACAATGAGCAGTTCTTC.

This chain joins TRBV7-9 and TRBJ2-5, with D possibly being TRBD2 (5 bases). CDR3 length equals 13 residues. V was shortened by 3 bases and J by 4 bases, with 9 bases between the two germline ends. Germline V gene data show CDR1 as SEHNR and CDR2 as FQNEAQ (reference sequence). For the CDR3, the DNA is TGTGCCAGCAGCTTTAGTAGCGTAGAGACCCAGTACTTC. This sequence encodes CASSFSSVETQYF.

The chain employs TRBV10-2 and TRBJ1-2; unclear D gene. V shed 6 bases and J shed 6 bases, with 8 bases lying between them. Germline V CDR1 and CDR2: WSHSY, SAAADI. This CDR3 comprises 11 residues. CDR3: CASSDIDGYTF. CDR3 in DNA: TGCGCCAGCAGCGACATAGATGGCTACACCTTC.

A note on this clone: Within the sample, other DNA sequences also encode this same CDR3. The CDR3 DNA reads TGTGCCTGGAGTACCGGGGGGCGTCAGCCCCAGCATTTT. This encodes CAWSTGGRQPQHF. This chain connects TRBV30 to TRBJ1-5, with D tentatively TRBD1 (6 bases). The length of the CDR3 is 13 residues. Germline values: CDR1 GTSNPN, CDR2 SVGIG (reference sequence). V was pared by 2 bases and J by 6 bases, with 11 bases between.

The chain has TRBV9 and TRBJ2-2, with D perhaps matching TRBD2 (5 bases). Germline-derived CDR1 and CDR2 are SGDLS and YYNGEE. The CDR3 is made up of 19 amino acids. With 4 bases removed from V and 0 bases from J, the gap between germline ends came to 22 bases. The CDR3: CASSPHREAYVANTGELFF. In nucleotides, the CDR3 is TGTGCCAGCAGCCCCCATCGGGAAGCCTACGTCGCGAACACCGGGGAGCTGTTTTTT.

CDR3 region: CASSLEVRWWLSEAFF. The CDR3 DNA sequence: TGTGCCAGCAGCTTAGAGGTACGGTGGTGGTTGAGTGAAGCTTTCTTT. This rearrangement joins TRBV7-2 to TRBJ1-1; D remains unclear. The CDR3 runs 16 residues. Germline CDR1 is SGHTA and CDR2 is FQGNSA. The ends were cut back, 1 base at V and 7 bases at J, with 19 bases in the middle. The variable domain in full, with the rest retrieved from reference TRBV7-2 and TRBJ1-1, is GAGVSQSPSNKVTEKGKDVELRCDPISGHTALYWYRQSLGQGLEFLIYFQGNSAPDKSGLPSDRFSAERTGGSVSTLTIQRTQQEDSAVYLCASSLEVRWWLSEAFFGQGTRLTVV.

This rearrangement joins TRBV6-5 to TRBJ1-4; TRBD1 might be the D (5 bases). The CDR3 sequence is 13 residues long. CDR1 MNHEY and CDR2 SVGAGI come from the germline V gene. The V and J ends lost 8 bases and 3 bases respectively, with 10 bases between them. Here the CDR3 DNA reads TGTGCCAGCCTGAGGGGTTCTAATGAAAAACTGTTTTTT. It translates to CASLRGSNEKLFF.

The chain recombines TRBV2 with TRBJ1-6; D is ambiguous. The V and J ends lost 8 bases and 4 bases respectively, with 9 bases between them. Germline V gene sequence: CDR1 SNHLY, CDR2 FYNNEI. The CDR3 runs to 13 residues. The CDR3 here is CASRTDYNSPLHF. The CDR3 DNA reads as TGTGCCAGCCGGACCGATTATAATTCACCCCTCCACTTT.

The chain combines TRBV6-2 or TRBV6-3 with TRBJ2-5; 9 bases are shared with TRBD2. The CDR3 loop spans 16 amino acids. Germline V lookup: CDR1 MNHEY, CDR2 SVGEGT. The trim removed 6 bases at V and 0 bases at J, leaving 8 bases unmatched. This CDR3 reads CASSPVERGDQETQYF. DNA of the CDR3: TGTGCCAGCAGCCCGGTTGAGCGGGGGGACCAAGAGACCCAGTACTTC.

This clone was found a few times. The V call is TRBV19, the J call TRBJ1-5; D gene ambiguous. Deletions cut 5 bases from V and 5 bases from J, with 10 bases between. The germline CDR1 and CDR2 sequences are LNHDA and SQIVND (reference sequence). The CDR3 length is 13 residues. The CDR3 region is CASSPRSYQPQHF. The CDR3 coding sequence is TGTGCCAGTAGTCCACGAAGCTATCAGCCCCAGCATTTT.

CDR3 nucleotides: TGTGCCAGCAGTGGTCAGGGCCTGAGCAATCAGCCCCAGCATTTT. Residues: CASSGQGLSNQPQHF. This chain joins TRBV2 and TRBJ1-5, with TRBD1 as a possible D gene (5 bases). Per germline, CDR1 SNHLY and CDR2 FYNNEI. This CDR3 is 15 amino acids long. With 4 bases removed from V and 1 base from J, the gap between germline ends came to 11 bases.

The chain uses TRBV7-2 and TRBJ1-1, with 7 positions matching TRBD1. The CDR3 is 15 amino acids. Germline loops: CDR1 SGHTA, CDR2 FQGNSA. Trimming took 5 bases from V and 0 from J; bases not matched to a gene: 6. In DNA, the CDR3 is TGTGCCAGCAGCCCGTTGACAGGGATGAACACTGAAGCTTTCTTT. Its translation is CASSPLTGMNTEAFF. The full variable domain, completed using reference TRBV7-2 and TRBJ1-1, is GAGVSQSPSNKVTEKGKDVELRCDPISGHTALYWYRQSLGQGLEFLIYFQGNSAPDKSGLPSDRFSAERTGGSVSTLTIQRTQQEDSAVYLCASSPLTGMNTEAFFGQGTRLTVV.

This clone has just one count. The gene calls are TRBV7-2 and TRBJ1-2; TRBD1 agrees at 8 bases. Germline V lookup: CDR1 SGHTA, CDR2 FQGNSA. The V gene end was trimmed by 2 bases and the J gene end by 6 bases; junction bases not matched to a gene: 5. The CDR3 covers 14 residues. The CDR3 is CASSLNRGTHGYTF. CDR3 sequence (DNA): TGTGCCAGCAGCTTAAACAGGGGGACGCATGGCTACACCTTC.

This chain uses TRBV6-5 with TRBJ1-1; a possible D gene is TRBD1 (5 bases). The CDR3 has 15 residues. Looked up from germline, CDR1 is MNHEY and CDR2 is SVGAGI. Trimming cost V 6 bases and J 2 bases, with 16 bases left between them. DNA of the CDR3: TGTGCCAGCAGAGGTCTCGGGACGGGAAACACTGAAGCTTTCTTT. Encoded protein: CASRGLGTGNTEAFF.